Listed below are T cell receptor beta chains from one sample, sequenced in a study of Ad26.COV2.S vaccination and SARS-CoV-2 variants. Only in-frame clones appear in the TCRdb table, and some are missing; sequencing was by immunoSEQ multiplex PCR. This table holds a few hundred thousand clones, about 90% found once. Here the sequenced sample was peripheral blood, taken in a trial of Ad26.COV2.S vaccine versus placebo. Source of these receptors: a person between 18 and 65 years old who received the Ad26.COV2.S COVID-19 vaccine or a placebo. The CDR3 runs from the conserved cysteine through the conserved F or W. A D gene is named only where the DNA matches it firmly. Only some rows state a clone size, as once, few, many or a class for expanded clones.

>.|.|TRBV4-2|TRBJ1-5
TGTGCCAGCAGCCAGGATCCCGCCGGGGGTCGCAATCAGCCCCAGCATTTT
CASSQDPAGGRNQPQHF
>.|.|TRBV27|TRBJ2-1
TGTGCCAGCAGTTCCCGAATCTACAATGAGCAGTTCTTC
CASSSRIYNEQFF
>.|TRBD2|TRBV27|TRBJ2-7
TGTGCCAGCAGTTCATCGGGAGGTACCGAGCAGTACTTC
CASSSSGGTEQYF
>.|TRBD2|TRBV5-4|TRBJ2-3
TGTGCCAGCAGCAAGCCCACTAGCGGCACAGATACGCAGTATTTT
CASSKPTSGTDTQYF
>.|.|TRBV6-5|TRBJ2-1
TGTGCCAGCAGTTACGACCGGGACGAAAAAAATGAGCAGTTCTTC
CASSYDRDEKNEQFF
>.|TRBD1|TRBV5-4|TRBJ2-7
TGTGCCAGCAGCTTCTCACCGGGGACAGGAGTCTACGAGCAGTACTTC
CASSFSPGTGVYEQYF
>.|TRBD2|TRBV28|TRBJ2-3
TGTGCCAGCAGTTTTGGACTAGCGGGAGTCGGGGGCACAGATACGCAGTATTTT
CASSFGLAGVGGTDTQYF
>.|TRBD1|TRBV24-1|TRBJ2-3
TGTGCCACCAGACGACAGGGGAACTCAGATACGCAGTATTTT
CATRRQGNSDTQYF
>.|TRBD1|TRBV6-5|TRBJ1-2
TGTGCCAGCAGTTACCTTAGGGGGCGAGGCTACACCTTC
CASSYLRGRGYTF
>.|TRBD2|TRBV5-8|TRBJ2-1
TGTGCCAGCAGCTTGGAAGCGGGACGATACTACAATGAGCAGTTCTTC
CASSLEAGRYYNEQFF
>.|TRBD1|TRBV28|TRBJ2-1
TGTGCCAGCAGTTTATCGGCAGGGACAGGCGGCGATGAGCAGTTCTTC
CASSLSAGTGGDEQFF
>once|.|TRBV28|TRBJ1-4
TGTGCCAGCAGTTTAGTTGGGGGGGAAGCAACTAATGAAAAACTGTTTTTT
CASSLVGGEATNEKLFF
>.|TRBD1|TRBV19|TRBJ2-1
TGTGCCAGTAGTATAGCGGGACAGGTTGGGGACAATGAGCAGTTCTTC
CASSIAGQVGDNEQFF
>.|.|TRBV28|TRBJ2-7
TGTGCCAGCAGGGGTAGTAACTCCTACGAGCAGTACTTC
CASRGSNSYEQYF
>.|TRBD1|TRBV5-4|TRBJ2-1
TGTGCCAGCAGCTCGAAGACCGGGACAGGCGACAATGAGCAGTTCTTC
CASSSKTGTGDNEQFF
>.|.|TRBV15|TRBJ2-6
TGTGCCACCAGCAGAACTGGGTCTGGGGCCAACGTCCTGACTTTC
CATSRTGSGANVLTF
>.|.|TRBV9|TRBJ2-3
TGTGCCAGCAGCGTCCACCGGACAGATACGCAGTATTTT
CASSVHRTDTQYF
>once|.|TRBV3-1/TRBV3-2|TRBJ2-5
TGTGCCAGCAGCCAGGGGGCAGAGACCCAGTACTTC
CASSQGAETQYF
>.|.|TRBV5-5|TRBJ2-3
TGTGCCAGCAGCTTGAGGTCGGGGCAGAACACAGATACGCAGTATTTT
CASSLRSGQNTDTQYF
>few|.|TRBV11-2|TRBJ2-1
TGTGCCAGCAGCGGACTGTCCGGCCAATACTCCTACAATGAGCAGTTCTTC
CASSGLSGQYSYNEQFF
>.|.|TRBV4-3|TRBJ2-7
TGCGCCAGCAGCCAAGACCCCACAGGTTACGAGCAGTACTTC
CASSQDPTGYEQYF
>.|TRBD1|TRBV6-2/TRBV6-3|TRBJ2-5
TGTGCCAGCAGTAAGCGAGGGACAGTTCAAGAGACCCAGTACTTC
CASSKRGTVQETQYF
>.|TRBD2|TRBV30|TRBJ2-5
TGTGCCTGGAGTCTTAGCGGGGGGACCGGGACCCAGTACTTC
CAWSLSGGTGTQYF
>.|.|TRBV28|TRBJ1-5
TGTGCCAGCAGTTTTGGAGCAGGGGAACAGCCCCAGCATTTT
CASSFGAGEQPQHF
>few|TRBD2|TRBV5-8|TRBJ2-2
TGTGCCAGCAACCCCGGGGGGGTGAACACCGGGGAGCTGTTTTTT
CASNPGGVNTGELFF
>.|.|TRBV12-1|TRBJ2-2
TGTGCCAGCAGCTATGGGACAGGGAGGTCCGGGGAGCTGTTTTTT
CASSYGTGRSGELFF
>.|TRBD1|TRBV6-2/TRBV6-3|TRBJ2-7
TGTGCCAGCAGTTCCACGTCGATGGCAGGGGGCTACGAGCAGTACTTC
CASSSTSMAGGYEQYF
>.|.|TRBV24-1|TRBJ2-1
TGTGCCACCAGTGACCCCGGGACACCAGGGCTCAATGAGCAGTTCTTC
CATSDPGTPGLNEQFF
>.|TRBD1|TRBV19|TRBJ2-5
TGTGCCAGTAGTATAACCAGGGGGGAGACCCAGTACTTC
CASSITRGETQYF
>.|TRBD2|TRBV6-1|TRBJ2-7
TGTGCCAGCAGTGAAGCGACCCGGGACTACACCTACGAGCAGTACTTC
CASSEATRDYTYEQYF
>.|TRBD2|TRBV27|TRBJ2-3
TGTGCCAGCAGTTTTTTAGCGGGAGCGGTCGAAGATACGCAGTATTTT
CASSFLAGAVEDTQYF
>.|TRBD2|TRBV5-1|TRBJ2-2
TGCGCCAGCAGCCCCCCTAGCGGCGCGATCACCGGGGAGCTGTTTTTT
CASSPPSGAITGELFF
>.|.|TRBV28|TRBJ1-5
TGTGCCAGCAGTTTATATGGGGTAAGGAATCAGCCCCAGCATTTT
CASSLYGVRNQPQHF
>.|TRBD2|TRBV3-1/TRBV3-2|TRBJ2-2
TGTGCCAGCAGCCAAGGGTTGCCTAGCGGGACCACCGGGGAGCTGTTTTTT
CASSQGLPSGTTGELFF
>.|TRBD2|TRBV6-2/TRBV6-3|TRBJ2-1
TGTGCCAGCAGTTCAAGCGGGAACTACAATGAGCAGTTCTTC
CASSSSGNYNEQFF
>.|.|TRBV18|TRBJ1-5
TGTGCCAGCTCCGAGGGTCAGAGCAATCAGCCCCAGCATTTT
CASSEGQSNQPQHF
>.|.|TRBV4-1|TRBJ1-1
TGCGCCAGCAGCCAGCCTAGAGGCTCGGGGAACACTGAAGCTTTCTTT
CASSQPRGSGNTEAFF
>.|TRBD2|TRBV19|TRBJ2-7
TGTGCCAGTAGTATCTCCACTAGCGGATACGAGCAGTACTTC
CASSISTSGYEQYF
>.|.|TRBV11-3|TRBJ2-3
TGTGCCAGCAGCTCCAAGGGGCTCCGCACAGATACGCAGTATTTT
CASSSKGLRTDTQYF
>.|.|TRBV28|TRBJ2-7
TGTGCCAGCACGCCCCCAGGACTCTACGAGCAGTACTTC
CASTPPGLYEQYF
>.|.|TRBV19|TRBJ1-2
TGTGCCAGTACCGGCCTGTGGGGAAAGAATGCTGGCTACACCTTC
CASTGLWGKNAGYTF
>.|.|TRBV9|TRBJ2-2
TGTGCCAGCAGCCCCCCGAGGACCGGGGAGCTGTTTTTT
CASSPPRTGELFF
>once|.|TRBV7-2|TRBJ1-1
TGTGCCAGCAGCTTAAGCAAGAACACTGAAGCTTTCTTT
CASSLSKNTEAFF
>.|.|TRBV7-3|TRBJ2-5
TGTGCCAGCAGCAAAACTGGCGGTGAGACCCAGTACTTC
CASSKTGGETQYF
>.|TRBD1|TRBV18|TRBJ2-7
TGTGCCAGCTCACCAGGCGTGCTGGCCGACAGGGCCTACTACGAGCAGTACTTC
CASSPGVLADRAYYEQYF
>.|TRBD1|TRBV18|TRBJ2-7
TGTGCCAGCTCCCTGGGACAGGACTACGAGCAGTACTTC
CASSLGQDYEQYF